This TCR beta chain is from a study of cytomegalovirus exposure and HLA in healthy donors. A remark on this clone: Antigen specificity is unknown.

The study ran its PCR with 60 Vbeta and 13 Jbeta primers. The protocol was immunoSEQ multiplex PCR, while the TCRdb copy is restricted to in-frame clones and leaves out a portion. Among 150,000 to 200,000 clones listed, 65% to 85% were seen once. From germline, CDR1 is WSHSY and CDR2 SAAADI. The CDR3 is made up of 14 amino acids. V was shortened by 6 bases and J by 8 bases, with 19 bases between the two germline ends. Study-level results: For most TCR sequences rarity was the rule, although some public TCRs occurred in many donors. Specificity for CMV antigens was confirmed in vitro for a few of the CMV-associated chains.

The gene calls are TRBV10-2 and TRBJ1-1, with TRBD1 as a possible D gene (5 bases). The material sequenced was PBMCs. This TCR derives from a woman between 45 and 60 years old in good health and CMV-seropositive. The CDR3 coding sequence is TGCGCCAGCAGGGCCCTCCCCGACAGCCAAGAAGCTTTCTTT. Residues: CASRALPDSQEAFF.